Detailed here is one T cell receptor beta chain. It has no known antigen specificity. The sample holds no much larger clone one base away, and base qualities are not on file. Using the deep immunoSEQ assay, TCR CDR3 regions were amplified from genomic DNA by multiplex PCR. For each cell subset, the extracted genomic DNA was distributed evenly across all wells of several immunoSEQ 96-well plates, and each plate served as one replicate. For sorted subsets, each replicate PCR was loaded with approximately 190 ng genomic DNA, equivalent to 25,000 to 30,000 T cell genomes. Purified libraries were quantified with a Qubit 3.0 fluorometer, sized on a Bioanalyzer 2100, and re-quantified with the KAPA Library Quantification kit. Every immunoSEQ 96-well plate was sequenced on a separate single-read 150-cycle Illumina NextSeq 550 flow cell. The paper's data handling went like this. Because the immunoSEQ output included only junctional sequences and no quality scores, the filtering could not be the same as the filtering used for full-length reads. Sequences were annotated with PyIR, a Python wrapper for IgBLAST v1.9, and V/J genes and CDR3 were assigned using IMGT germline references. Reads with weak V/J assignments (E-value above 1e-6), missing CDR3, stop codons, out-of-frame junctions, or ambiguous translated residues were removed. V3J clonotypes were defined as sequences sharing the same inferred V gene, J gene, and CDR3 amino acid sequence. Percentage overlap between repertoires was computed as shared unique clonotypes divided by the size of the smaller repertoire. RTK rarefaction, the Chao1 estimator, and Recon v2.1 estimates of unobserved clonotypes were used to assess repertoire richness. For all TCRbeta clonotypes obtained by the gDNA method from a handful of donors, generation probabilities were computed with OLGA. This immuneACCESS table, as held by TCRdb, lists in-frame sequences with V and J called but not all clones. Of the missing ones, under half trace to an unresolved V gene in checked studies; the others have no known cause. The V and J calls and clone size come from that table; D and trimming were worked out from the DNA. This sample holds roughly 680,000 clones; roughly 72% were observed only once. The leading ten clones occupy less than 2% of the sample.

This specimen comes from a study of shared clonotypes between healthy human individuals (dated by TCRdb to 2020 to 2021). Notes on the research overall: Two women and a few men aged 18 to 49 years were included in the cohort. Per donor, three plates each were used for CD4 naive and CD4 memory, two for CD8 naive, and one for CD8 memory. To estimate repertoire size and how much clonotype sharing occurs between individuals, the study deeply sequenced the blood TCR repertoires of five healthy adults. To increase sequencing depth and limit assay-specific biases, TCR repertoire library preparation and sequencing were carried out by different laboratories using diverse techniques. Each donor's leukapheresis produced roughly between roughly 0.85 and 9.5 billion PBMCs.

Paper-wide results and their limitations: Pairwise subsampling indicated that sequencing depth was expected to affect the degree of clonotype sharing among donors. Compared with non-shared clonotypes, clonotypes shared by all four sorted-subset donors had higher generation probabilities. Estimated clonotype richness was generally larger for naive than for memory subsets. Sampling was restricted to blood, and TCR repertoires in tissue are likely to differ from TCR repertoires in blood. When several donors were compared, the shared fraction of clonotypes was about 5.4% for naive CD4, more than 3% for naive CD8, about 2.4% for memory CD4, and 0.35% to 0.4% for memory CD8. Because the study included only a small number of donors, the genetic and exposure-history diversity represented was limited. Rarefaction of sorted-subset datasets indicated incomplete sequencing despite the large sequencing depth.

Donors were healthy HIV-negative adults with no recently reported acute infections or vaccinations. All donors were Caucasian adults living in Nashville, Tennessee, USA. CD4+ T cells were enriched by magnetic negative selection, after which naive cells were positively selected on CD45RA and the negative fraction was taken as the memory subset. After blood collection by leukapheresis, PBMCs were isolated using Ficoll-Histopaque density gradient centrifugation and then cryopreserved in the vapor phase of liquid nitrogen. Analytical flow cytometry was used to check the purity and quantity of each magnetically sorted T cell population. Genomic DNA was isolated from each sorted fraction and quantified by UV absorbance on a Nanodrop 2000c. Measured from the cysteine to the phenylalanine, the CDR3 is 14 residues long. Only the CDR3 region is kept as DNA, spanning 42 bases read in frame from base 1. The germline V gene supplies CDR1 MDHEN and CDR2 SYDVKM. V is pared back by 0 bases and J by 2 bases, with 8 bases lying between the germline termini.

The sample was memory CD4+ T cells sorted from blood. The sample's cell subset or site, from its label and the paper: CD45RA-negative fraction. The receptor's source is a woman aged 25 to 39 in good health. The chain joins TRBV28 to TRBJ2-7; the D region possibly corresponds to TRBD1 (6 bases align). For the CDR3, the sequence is CASSLWDSTYEQYF. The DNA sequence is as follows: TGTGCCAGCAGTTTATGGGACAGCACCTACGAGCAGTACTTC.